The T cell receptor (beta chain) under discussion was sequenced for a study of blood T cell repertoires in COVID-19. Clones were read by immunoSEQ multiplex PCR, and TCRdb kept only the in-frame ones, dropping some. The sample carries approximately 330,000 clones, approximately 89% recorded once. The germline V gene has CDR1 WSHSY and CDR2 SAAADI. Trimming shortened V by 10 bases and J by 5 bases, and 6 bases separated the two germline ends. The CDR3 extends over 10 amino acids. The age range of participants was about 18 to 100 years, with residence in more than 20 US areas. This chain connects TRBV10-2 to TRBJ2-1, with D unresolved. The source material was PBMCs or T cells enriched from blood (not recorded which). The sequence came from a woman in her thirties who had recovered from COVID-19. The CDR3 DNA sequence: TGCGCCACCCTCCACAATGAGCAGTTCTTC. Protein: CATLHNEQFF.